This TCR beta chain emerged from a study of beta chain features in type 1 diabetes. The V and J ends lost 5 bases and 3 bases, in that order; junction bases with no gene match: 9. CDR1 is LNHDA and CDR2 is SQIVND in the germline V gene (reference sequence). This CDR3 spans 15 amino acids. Sorting with CD45RO/CCR7/CD25/CD127/CD95/CD27 yielded naive, central memory, regulatory and stem-like memory CD4+ cells. Study outcomes and limitations: There was a moderate but significant shortening of TCRB CDR3s in all four CD4+ subsets of Type 1 diabetes patients. In comparison with healthy donors, patients had naive, central memory and Treg TCRB repertoires that appeared more similar.

This clone was observed a handful of times. Antigen specificity is unknown. The investigators reverse transcribed all of the isolated RNA, so they sequenced expressed TCRB transcripts. TCRdb keeps only in-frame clones here, not all; method: immunoSEQ multiplex PCR. The sample lists 400,000 or so clones; over 10% were seen once. The chain carries TRBV19 and TRBJ1-2, with 7 bases aligning to TRBD1. Sequencing used naive CD4+ T cells from blood. The receptor was derived from a woman between 18 and 29 years old with type 1 diabetes. The CDR3 sequence is CASSFTTGVDYGYTF. In DNA form, the CDR3 reads TGTGCCAGTAGTTTCACTACAGGGGTGGACTATGGCTACACCTTC.